A selection of T cell receptor beta chains follows, all from one sample in a study of persistence of HIV-infected CD4 T cells. Method: immunoSEQ multiplex PCR; TCRdb's copy keeps in-frame clones and lacks some. The repertoire consists of 25,000 to 35,000 clones, with more than 75% occurring once and the leading ten covering approximately 5%. Their cognate antigens are unknown. The sequencing used CD4+ T cells sorted from PBMCs after roughly 17-hour stimulation, collected from a patient who received antiretroviral therapy. These receptors were collected from an adult man with HIV who was CMV-seropositive. CDR3s leave out the opening cysteine and the closing phenylalanine or tryptophan.

V,CDR3
TRBV15,ATRTTPGAGYT
TRBV2,ASSEGWNTEAF
TRBV3-1/TRBV3-2,ASSQGAPTEAF
TRBV7-2,ASSLLGTYEQY
TRBV13,ASTLRGTRYEQY
TRBV18,ASSPGLAGGEDTQY
TRBV18,ASSPGQGDNEQF
TRBV7-7,ASSQGTGQETQY
TRBV29-1,SVRRSRMNTEAF
TRBV20-1,SASRRGANGYT